This T cell receptor (beta chain) is drawn from a study of blood T cells in healthy people across ages. Peripheral blood, ten milliliters per donor, was collected. The CDR3 totals 18 residues. The V gene's germline CDR1 is SGHRS and CDR2 YFSETQ. The V and J ends lost 0 bases and 4 bases, in that order; junction bases with no gene match: 12. A sample-barcoded 5' primer and a J-beta primer mix were used in a second PCR of about 6 to 12 cycles. TCRdb ran MiXCR on the 5' RACE reads and lists one entry per CDR3 protein. The sample has some 900,000 distinct CDR3 sequences, approximately 49% seen once. The chain carries TRBV5-1 and TRBJ2-7, with 11 bases identical to TRBD2. Sequencing input: blood. This receptor was identified in a man aged 25-45 years in good health. CDR3: CASSLGTSGGNVWYEQYF. The CDR3 nucleotides are TGCGCCAGCAGCTTGGGCACTAGCGGGGGAAATGTCTGGTACGAGCAGTACTTC.